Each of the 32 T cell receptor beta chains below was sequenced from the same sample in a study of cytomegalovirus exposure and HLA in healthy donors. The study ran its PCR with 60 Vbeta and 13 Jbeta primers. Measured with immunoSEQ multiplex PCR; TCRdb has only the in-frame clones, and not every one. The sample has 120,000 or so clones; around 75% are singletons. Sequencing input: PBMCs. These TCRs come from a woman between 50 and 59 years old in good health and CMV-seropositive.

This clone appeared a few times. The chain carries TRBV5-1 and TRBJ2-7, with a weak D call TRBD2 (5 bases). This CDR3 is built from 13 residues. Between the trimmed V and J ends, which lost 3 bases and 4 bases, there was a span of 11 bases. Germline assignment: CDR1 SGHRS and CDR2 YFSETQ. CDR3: CASSSVTGYEQYF. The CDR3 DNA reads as TGCGCCAGCAGCTCGGTGACGGGGTACGAGCAGTACTTC.

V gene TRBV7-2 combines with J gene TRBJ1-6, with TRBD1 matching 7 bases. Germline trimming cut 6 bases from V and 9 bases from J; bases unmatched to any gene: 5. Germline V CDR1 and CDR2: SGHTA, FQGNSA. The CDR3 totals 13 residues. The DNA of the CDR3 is TGTGCCAGCAGATCCGGGACAGCTTCACCCCTCCACTTT. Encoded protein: CASRSGTASPLHF.

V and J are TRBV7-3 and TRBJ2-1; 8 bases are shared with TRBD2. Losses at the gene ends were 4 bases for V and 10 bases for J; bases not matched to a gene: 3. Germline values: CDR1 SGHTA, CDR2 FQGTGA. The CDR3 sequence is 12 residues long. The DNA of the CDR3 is TGTGCCAGCAGCTCTCGGGGGGGGGAGCAGTTCTTC. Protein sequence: CASSSRGGEQFF.

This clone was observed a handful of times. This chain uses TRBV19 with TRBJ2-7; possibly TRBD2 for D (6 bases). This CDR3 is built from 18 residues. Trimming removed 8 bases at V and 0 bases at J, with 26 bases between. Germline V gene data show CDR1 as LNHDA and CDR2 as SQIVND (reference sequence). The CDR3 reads CASHSHGRGAESSYEQYF. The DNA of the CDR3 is TGTGCCAGTCATTCCCACGGGCGCGGGGCGGAGAGCTCCTACGAGCAGTACTTC.

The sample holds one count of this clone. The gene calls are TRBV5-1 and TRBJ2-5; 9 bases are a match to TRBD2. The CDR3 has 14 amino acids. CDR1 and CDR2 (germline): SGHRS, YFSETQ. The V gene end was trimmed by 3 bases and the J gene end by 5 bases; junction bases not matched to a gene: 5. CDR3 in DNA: TGCGCCAGCAGCTCGGGACTAGCAGTGGAGACCCAGTACTTC. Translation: CASSSGLAVETQYF. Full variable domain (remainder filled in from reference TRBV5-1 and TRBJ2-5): KAGVTQTPRYLIKTRGQQVTLSCSPISGHRSVSWYQQTPGQGLQFLFEYFSETQRNKGNFPGRFSGRQFSNSRSEMNVSTLELGDSALYLCASSSGLAVETQYFGPGTRLLVL.

This CDR3 is CASSYGPRNFLHF. CDR3 sequence (DNA): TGTGCCAGCAGTTACGGGCCACGGAACTTCCTCCACTTT. The V and J genes are TRBV6-5 and TRBJ1-6, with D unclear. The germline V gene has CDR1 MNHEY and CDR2 SVGAGI. V dropped 2 bases and J dropped 15 bases, with 14 bases sitting between them. The CDR3 is made up of 13 amino acids.

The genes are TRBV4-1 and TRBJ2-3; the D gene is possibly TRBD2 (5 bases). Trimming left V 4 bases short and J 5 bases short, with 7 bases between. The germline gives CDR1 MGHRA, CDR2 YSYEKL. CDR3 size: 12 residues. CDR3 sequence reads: CASSPSGDTQYF. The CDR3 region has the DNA TGCGCCAGCAGCCCCAGCGGAGATACGCAGTATTTT.

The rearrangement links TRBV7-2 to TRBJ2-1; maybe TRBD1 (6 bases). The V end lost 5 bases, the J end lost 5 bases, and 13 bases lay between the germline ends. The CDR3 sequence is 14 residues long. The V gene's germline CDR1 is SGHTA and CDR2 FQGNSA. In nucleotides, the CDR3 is TGTGCCAGCAGCCCCAGGACAGACCACAATGAGCAGTTCTTC. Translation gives CASSPRTDHNEQFF.

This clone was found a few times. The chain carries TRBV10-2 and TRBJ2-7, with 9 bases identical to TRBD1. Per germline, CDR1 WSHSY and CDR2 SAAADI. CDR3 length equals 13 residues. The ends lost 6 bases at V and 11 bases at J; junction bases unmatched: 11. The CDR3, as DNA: TGCGCCAGCAGGAACCGGGACAGGGACCATGAGTACTTC. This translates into CASRNRDRDHEYF.

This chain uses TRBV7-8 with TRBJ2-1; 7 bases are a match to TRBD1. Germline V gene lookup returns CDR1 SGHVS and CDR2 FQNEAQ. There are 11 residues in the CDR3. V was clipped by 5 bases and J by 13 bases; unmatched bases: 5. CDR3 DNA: TGTGCCAGCAGCCCCCGGGACAGACAGTTCTTC. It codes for CASSPRDRQFF.

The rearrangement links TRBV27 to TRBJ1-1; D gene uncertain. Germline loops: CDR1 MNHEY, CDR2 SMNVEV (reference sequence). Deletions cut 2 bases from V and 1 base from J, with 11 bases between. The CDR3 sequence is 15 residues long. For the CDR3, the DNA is TGTGCCAGCAGTTTAACGTTGGCCCCGAACACTGAAGCTTTCTTT. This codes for CASSLTLAPNTEAFF.

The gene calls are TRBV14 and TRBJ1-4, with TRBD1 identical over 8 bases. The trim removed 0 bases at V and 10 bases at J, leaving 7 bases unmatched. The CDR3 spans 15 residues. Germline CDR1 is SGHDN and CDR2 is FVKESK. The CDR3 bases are TGTGCCAGCAGCCAAGAAAGGCAGGGGGCAGGAAAACTGTTTTTT. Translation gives CASSQERQGAGKLFF.

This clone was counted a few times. The DNA of the CDR3 is TGTGCCAGCAGTGGCATGACAGGGGAGCAGTTCTTC. The encoded protein is CASSGMTGEQFF. V gene TRBV27 combines with J gene TRBJ2-1; 7 bases fit TRBD1. The V segment lost 5 bases and the J segment 10 bases; nucleotides outside the gene matches: 5. The CDR3 consists of 12 residues. The germline CDR1 and CDR2 sequences are MNHEY and SMNVEV (reference sequence).

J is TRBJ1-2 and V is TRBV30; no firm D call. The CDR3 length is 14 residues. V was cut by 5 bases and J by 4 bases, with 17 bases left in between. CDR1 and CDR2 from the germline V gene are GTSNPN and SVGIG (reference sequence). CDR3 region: CAWGVKRSGYGYTF. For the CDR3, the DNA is TGTGCCTGGGGCGTCAAGCGATCTGGCTATGGCTACACCTTC. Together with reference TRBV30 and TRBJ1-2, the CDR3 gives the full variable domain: SQTIHQWPATLVQPVGSPLSLECTVEGTSNPNLYWYRQAAGRGLQLLFYSVGIGQISSEVPQNLSASRPQDRQFILSSKKLLLSDSGFYLCAWGVKRSGYGYTFGSGTRLTVV.

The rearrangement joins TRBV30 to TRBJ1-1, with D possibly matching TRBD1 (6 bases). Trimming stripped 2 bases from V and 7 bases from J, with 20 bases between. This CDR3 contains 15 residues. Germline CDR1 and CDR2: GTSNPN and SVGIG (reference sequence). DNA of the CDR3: TGTGCCTGGAGTTATCAGGCAGGGGCAACAAGTGAAGCTTTCTTT. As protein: CAWSYQAGATSEAFF.

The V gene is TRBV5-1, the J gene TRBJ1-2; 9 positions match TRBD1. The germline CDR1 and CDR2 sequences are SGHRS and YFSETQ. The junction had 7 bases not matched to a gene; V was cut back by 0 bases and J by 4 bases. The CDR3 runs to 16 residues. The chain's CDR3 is CASSLGGQGSGYGYTF. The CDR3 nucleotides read TGCGCCAGCAGCTTGGGGGGACAGGGATCCGGCTATGGCTACACCTTC.

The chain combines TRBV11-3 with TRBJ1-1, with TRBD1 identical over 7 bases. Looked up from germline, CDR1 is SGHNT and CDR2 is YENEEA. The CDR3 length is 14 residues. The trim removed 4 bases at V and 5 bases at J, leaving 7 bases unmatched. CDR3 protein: CASSSQGLGTEAFF. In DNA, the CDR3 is TGTGCCAGCAGCTCACAGGGGTTGGGGACTGAAGCTTTCTTT. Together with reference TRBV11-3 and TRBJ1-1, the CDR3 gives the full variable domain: EAGVVQSPRYKIIEKKQPVAFWCNPISGHNTLYWYLQNLGQGPELLIRYENEEAVDDSQLPKDRFSAERLKGVDSTLKIQPAELGDSAVYLCASSSQGLGTEAFFGQGTRLTVV.

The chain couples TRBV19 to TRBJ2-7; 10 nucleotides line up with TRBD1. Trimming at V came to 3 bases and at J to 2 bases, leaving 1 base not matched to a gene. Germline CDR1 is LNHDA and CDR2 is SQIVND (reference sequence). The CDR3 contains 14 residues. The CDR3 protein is CASSIGQGAYEQYF. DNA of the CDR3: TGTGCCAGTAGTATCGGACAGGGGGCCTACGAGCAGTACTTC.

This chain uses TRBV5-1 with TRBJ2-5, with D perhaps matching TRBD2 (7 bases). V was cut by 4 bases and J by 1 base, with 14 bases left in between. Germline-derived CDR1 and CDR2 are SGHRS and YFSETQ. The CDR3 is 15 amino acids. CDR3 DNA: TGCGCCAGCAGCAGGGAGGGGGGGGCCCAAGAGACCCAGTACTTC. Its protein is CASSREGGAQETQYF.

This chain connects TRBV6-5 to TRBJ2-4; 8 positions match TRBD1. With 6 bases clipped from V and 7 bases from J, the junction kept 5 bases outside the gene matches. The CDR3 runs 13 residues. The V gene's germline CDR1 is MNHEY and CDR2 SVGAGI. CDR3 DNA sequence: TGTGCCAGCAGCGGACAGGGTCGTAACATTCAGTACTTC. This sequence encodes CASSGQGRNIQYF.

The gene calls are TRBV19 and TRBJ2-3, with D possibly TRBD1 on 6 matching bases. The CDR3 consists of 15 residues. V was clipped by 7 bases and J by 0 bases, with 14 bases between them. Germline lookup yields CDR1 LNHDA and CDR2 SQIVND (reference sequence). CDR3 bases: TGTGCCAGTAAGGCAGGGGTGACTAGCACAGATACGCAGTATTTT. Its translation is CASKAGVTSTDTQYF.

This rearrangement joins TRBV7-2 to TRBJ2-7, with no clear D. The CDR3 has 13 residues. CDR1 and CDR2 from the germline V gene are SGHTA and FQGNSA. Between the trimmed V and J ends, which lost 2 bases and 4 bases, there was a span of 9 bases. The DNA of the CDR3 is TGTGCCAGCAGCTTAACTACCCCGTACGAGCAGTACTTC. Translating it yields CASSLTTPYEQYF.

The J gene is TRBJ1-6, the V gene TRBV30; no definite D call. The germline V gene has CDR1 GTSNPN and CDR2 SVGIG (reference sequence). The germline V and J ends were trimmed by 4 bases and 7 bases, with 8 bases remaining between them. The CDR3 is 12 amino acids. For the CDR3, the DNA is TGTGCCTGGATGGAGGTGAATTCACCCCTCCACTTT. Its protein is CAWMEVNSPLHF.

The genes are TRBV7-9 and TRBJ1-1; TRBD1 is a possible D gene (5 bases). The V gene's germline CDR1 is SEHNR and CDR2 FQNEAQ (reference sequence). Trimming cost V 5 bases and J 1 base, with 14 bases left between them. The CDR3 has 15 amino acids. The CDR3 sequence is CASSPQGEANTEAFF. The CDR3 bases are TGTGCCAGCAGCCCGCAAGGGGAGGCGAACACTGAAGCTTTCTTT.

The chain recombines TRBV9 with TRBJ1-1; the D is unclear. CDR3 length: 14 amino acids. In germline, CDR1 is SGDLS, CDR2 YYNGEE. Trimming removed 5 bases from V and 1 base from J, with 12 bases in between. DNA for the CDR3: TGTGCCAGCAGTCCCTCTTCCAGGAACACTGAAGCTTTCTTT. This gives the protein CASSPSSRNTEAFF.

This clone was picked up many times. The CDR3 sequence: CASNNLAGELFF. The CDR3 nucleotides are TGTGCCAGTAATAATTTAGCCGGGGAGCTGTTTTTT. The gene calls are TRBV19 and TRBJ2-2; D not resolved. Trimming pared 7 bases from V and 6 bases from J, leaving 9 bases between. CDR1 is LNHDA and CDR2 is SQIVND in the germline V gene (reference sequence). The CDR3 is 12 residues long.

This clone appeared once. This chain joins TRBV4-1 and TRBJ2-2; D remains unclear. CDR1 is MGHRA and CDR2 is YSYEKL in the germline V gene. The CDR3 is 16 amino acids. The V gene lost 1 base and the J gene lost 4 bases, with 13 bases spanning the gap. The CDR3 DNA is TGCGCCAGCAGCCAAGTCGTATCACAACCCACCGGGGAGCTGTTTTTT. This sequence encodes CASSQVVSQPTGELFF.

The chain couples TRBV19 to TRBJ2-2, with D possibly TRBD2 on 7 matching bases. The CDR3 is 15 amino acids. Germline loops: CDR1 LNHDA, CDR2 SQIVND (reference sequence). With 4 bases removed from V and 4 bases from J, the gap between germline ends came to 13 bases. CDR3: CASSRGGGGTGELFF. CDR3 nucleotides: TGTGCCAGTAGTAGGGGGGGCGGGGGCACCGGGGAGCTGTTTTTT. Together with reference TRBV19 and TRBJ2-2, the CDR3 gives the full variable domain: DGGITQSPKYLFRKEGQNVTLSCEQNLNHDAMYWYRQDPGQGLRLIYYSQIVNDFQKGDIAEGYSVSREKKESFPLTVTSAQKNPTAFYLCASSRGGGGTGELFFGEGSRLTVL.

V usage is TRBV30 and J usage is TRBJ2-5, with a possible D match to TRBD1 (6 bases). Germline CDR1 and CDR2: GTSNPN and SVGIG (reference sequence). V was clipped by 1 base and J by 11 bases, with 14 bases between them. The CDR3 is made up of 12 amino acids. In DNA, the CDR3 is TGTGCCTGGAGTGCGGCAGGGGTAGAGCAGTACTTC. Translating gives CAWSAAGVEQYF.

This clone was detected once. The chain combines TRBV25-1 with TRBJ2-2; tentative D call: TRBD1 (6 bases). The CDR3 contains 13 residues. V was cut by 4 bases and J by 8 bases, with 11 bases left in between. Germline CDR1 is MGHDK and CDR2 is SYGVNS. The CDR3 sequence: CASSVQGFGELFF. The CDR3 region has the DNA TGTGCCAGCAGTGTACAGGGATTTGGGGAGCTGTTTTTT.

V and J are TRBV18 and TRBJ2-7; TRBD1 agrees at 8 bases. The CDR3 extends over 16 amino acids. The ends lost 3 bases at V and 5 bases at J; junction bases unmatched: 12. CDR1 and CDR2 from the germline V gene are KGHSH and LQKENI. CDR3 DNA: TGTGCCAGCTCACCGCGGCAGGGGGCCGCCGGAGACGAGCAGTACTTC. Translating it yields CASSPRQGAAGDEQYF. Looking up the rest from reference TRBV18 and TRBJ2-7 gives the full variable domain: NAGVMQNPRHLVRRRGQEARLRCSPMKGHSHVYWYRQLPEEGLKFMVYLQKENIIDESGMPKERFSAEFPKEGPSILRIQQVVRGDSAAYFCASSPRQGAAGDEQYFGPGTRLTVT.

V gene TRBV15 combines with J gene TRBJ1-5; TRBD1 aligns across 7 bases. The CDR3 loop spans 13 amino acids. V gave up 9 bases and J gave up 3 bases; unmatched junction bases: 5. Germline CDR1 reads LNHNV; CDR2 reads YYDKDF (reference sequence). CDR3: CATTGQINQPQHF. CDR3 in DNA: TGTGCCACTACGGGACAGATCAATCAGCCCCAGCATTTT. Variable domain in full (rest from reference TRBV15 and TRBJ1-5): DAMVIQNPRYQVTQFGKPVTLSCSQTLNHNVMYWYQQKSSQAPKLLFHYYDKDFNNEADTPDNFQSRRPNTSFCFLDIRSPGLGDTAMYLCATTGQINQPQHFGDGTRLSIL.